This TCR beta chain was documented in a study of T cell responses to AZD1222 COVID-19 vaccine. Study findings and constraints: Sampling captured repertoires only after the peak T cell response. Clonal diversity may have been underestimated in mostly white British donors. With two AZD1222 doses given, Spike-specific TCR breadth and depth both rose. Among those given AZD1222, only six were seropositive at baseline.

On this clone itself: What it binds is not known.

Using immunoSEQ multiplex PCR, the repertoire was profiled, and TCRdb retains in-frame clones only, with some absent. Of approximately 160,000 clones listed, about 92% were seen once; the top ten hold 0.9%. Sequenced material: peripheral blood, taken on day 0 of AZD1222 vaccination. This receptor was taken from an adult in good health.

For the CDR3, the DNA is TGTGCCAGCAGCGGCGGAAAAGCTAACTATGGCTACACCTTC. It is translated as CASSGGKANYGYTF. This chain joins TRBV9 and TRBJ1-2; D is undetermined. V dropped 3 bases and J dropped 0 bases, with 9 bases sitting between them. CDR3 length: 14 amino acids. Germline V CDR1 and CDR2: SGDLS, YYNGEE.